Following are 4 T cell receptor beta chains from one sample sequenced in a study of CD8+ T cells in alopecia areata. RNA extraction and reverse transcription yielded cDNA as sequencing template. Repertoires were generated with immunoSEQ multiplex PCR, while TCRdb's copy carries only in-frame clones and drops some. The table includes hundreds of thousands of clones, 50% to 75% detected once. Treatment given: oral pan-JAK inhibitor, 5-10 mg twice daily. This material consisted of CD4+ T cells sorted from blood, taken between weeks 51 and 52, from a patient treated with tofacitinib. The receptors here all came from a human donor with alopecia areata.

This chain uses TRBV9 with TRBJ2-7; D unclear. Germline CDR1 SGDLS, CDR2 YYNGEE. Deletions cut 0 bases from V and 5 bases from J, with 9 bases between. This CDR3 spans 13 amino acids. The CDR3 sequence: CASSVAPKDEQYF. The CDR3 nucleotides read TGTGCCAGCAGCGTAGCCCCCAAGGACGAGCAGTACTTC.

V is TRBV25-1 and J is TRBJ1-5, with TRBD1 as a possible D gene (5 bases). Per the germline V gene, CDR1 is MGHDK and CDR2 is SYGVNS. CDR3 length equals 14 residues. The V end was cut by 3 bases, the J end by 7 bases, with 13 bases between. The CDR3 is CASSDGGTYQPQHF. The CDR3 nucleotides read TGTGCCAGCAGTGACGGAGGGACGTACCAGCCCCAGCATTTT.

This clone was seen only a few times. The J gene is TRBJ2-5, the V gene TRBV29-1, with D perhaps TRBD1 (5 bases). This CDR3 region has 13 residues. Germline CDR1 reads SQVTM; CDR2 reads ANQGSEA. V lost 2 bases and J lost 2, with 9 bases in between. The CDR3 spells CSVEPDSQETQYF. For the CDR3, the DNA is TGCAGCGTTGAACCAGACAGTCAAGAGACCCAGTACTTC.

This chain joins TRBV18 and TRBJ2-5; 7 bases map to TRBD1. Trimming took 3 bases from V and 1 from J; bases not matched to a gene: 2. The CDR3 runs to 14 residues. Germline CDR1 is KGHSH and CDR2 is LQKENI. As DNA, the CDR3 is TGTGCCAGCTCACCGACAGGGAGCCAAGAGACCCAGTACTTC. It is translated as CASSPTGSQETQYF.